The rows below give T cell receptor beta chains drawn from one sample of a study of early T cells in non-severe SARS-CoV-2 infection. MiXCR, run by TCRdb on the 5' RACE reads, gives a single entry per CDR3 protein. The sample contains around 110,000 distinct CDR3 sequences, roughly 10% of which appear only once. The specimen was whole blood. The receptors come from an adult who was a healthcare worker with PCR-confirmed SARS-CoV-2 infection or an uninfected control (not recorded which). The CDR3 runs from the conserved cysteine through the conserved F or W. Fields, in order: clone size, J gene, V gene, D gene, CDR3 DNA, CDR3 protein. D genes are given only for firm matches. Clone size is shown for a subset of rows, as once, few, many or a class of expanded clone.

- TRBJ2-7 TRBV29-1 TRBD1 TGCAGCGTTGAAATGGGGGTAGGGGGCGCCGAGCAGTACTTC CSVEMGVGGAEQYF
many TRBJ2-7 TRBV7-8 TRBD1 TGTGCCAGCAGCCGGGACAGGGTGGGGGTCCGAAAAGACTACGAGCAGTACTTC CASSRDRVGVRKDYEQYF
many TRBJ2-2 TRBV4-3 TRBD1 TGCGCCAGCAGCCAACGACCGGGACAGGGGGACGGGGAGCTGTTTTTT CASSQRPGQGDGELFF
many TRBJ2-7 TRBV9 TRBD2 TGTGCCAGCAGCGTAGCAGCGGGGAGCACCTACGAGCAGTACTTC CASSVAAGSTYEQYF
few TRBJ2-7 TRBV20-1 - TGCAGTGCTAGTGGTTGGGGGCGGGAGAAGGCCTACGAGCAGTACTTC CSASGWGREKAYEQYF
many TRBJ2-1 TRBV11-2 - TGTGCCAGCAGCTACGCACTCCCAGAGCAGTTCTTC CASSYALPEQFF
many TRBJ2-3 TRBV20-1 TRBD2 TGCAGTGCTCCAAAAGCGGGAGTCACAGATACGCAGTATTTT CSAPKAGVTDTQYF
many TRBJ2-1 TRBV28 - TGTGCCAGCAGTCCTCTGCTAGCGCGCAGAGGCGATGAGCAGTTCTTC CASSPLLARRGDEQFF
few TRBJ2-1 TRBV12-3/TRBV12-4 - TGTGCCAGCAGTTTAGTTTACAGCCCCAATGAGCAGTTCTTC CASSLVYSPNEQFF
- TRBJ1-1 TRBV30 - TGTGCCTGGAGTACCCAGGTGGGCACTGAAGCTTTCTTT CAWSTQVGTEAFF
- TRBJ2-5 TRBV20-1 TRBD1 TGCAGTGCCACACATTTCGGGACAGGGCACGAGACCCAGTACTTC CSATHFGTGHETQYF
few TRBJ1-2 TRBV3-1 TRBD1 TGTGCCAGCAGCCAAACAGGGGGCGCGGGCTACACCTTC CASSQTGGAGYTF
- TRBJ2-1 TRBV15 - TGTGTCACCAGCGCCCAGGGTTTCCCCTACAATGAGCAGTTCTTC CVTSAQGFPYNEQFF
many TRBJ1-1 TRBV5-1 - TGCGCCAGCAGCTCAGACAAGAGCACTGAAGCTTTCTTT CASSSDKSTEAFF
many TRBJ1-1 TRBV10-3 - TGTGCCATCAGTGACGTTGGGGCCTACACTGAAGCTTTCTTT CAISDVGAYTEAFF
few TRBJ2-7 TRBV12-3/TRBV12-4 - TGTGCCAGCAGTTTCAGACAGGTCCACGAGCAGTACTTC CASSFRQVHEQYF
many TRBJ2-7 TRBV29-1 TRBD1 TGCAGCGTGCGGGACAGGGGGGACGAGCAGTACTTC CSVRDRGDEQYF
many TRBJ2-1 TRBV10-3 TRBD2 TGTGCCATCAGTGACCTTACTATAGCGGGAGATGAGCAGTTCTTC CAISDLTIAGDEQFF
- TRBJ1-6 TRBV2 TRBD1 TGTGCCAGACTGGGACAGGGAGGTTCACCCCTCCACTTT CARLGQGGSPLHF
- TRBJ2-7 TRBV28 - TGTGCCAGCAGTCCCCTGCGATGGGGTAGGGGCGAGCAGTACTTC CASSPLRWGRGEQYF
- TRBJ2-3 TRBV7-9 TRBD1 TGTGCCAGCAGCTTGGGACAGCTAGATACGCAGTATTTT CASSLGQLDTQYF
many TRBJ2-2 TRBV2 - TGTGCCAGCATGTTGTATCTGAGGGCCGGGGAGCTGTTTTTT CASMLYLRAGELFF
many TRBJ2-7 TRBV2 - TGTGCCAGCAGCATGCGACCCAATCCGGACGAGCAGTACTTC CASSMRPNPDEQYF
- TRBJ2-7 TRBV12-3/TRBV12-4 - TGTGCCAGCTCCAGTGTCGCCTACGAGCAGTACTTC CASSSVAYEQYF
few TRBJ2-3 TRBV12-3/TRBV12-4 - TGTGCCAGCAGTCCCTTCAGGACTTCTCTTCATACGCAGTATTTT CASSPFRTSLHTQYF
many TRBJ2-2 TRBV2 - TGTGCCAGCAGTGTTGAGGGGACCATGACCGGGGAGCTGTTTTTT CASSVEGTMTGELFF
- TRBJ1-2 TRBV2 - TGTGTCAGCAGTGCCCAGGGGACCTATGGCTACACCTTC CVSSAQGTYGYTF
- TRBJ2-7 TRBV7-8 - TGTGCCAGCAGCTTAGGGGGGACCGGGACTTGCGAGCAGTACTTC CASSLGGTGTCEQYF
many TRBJ1-5 TRBV6-2/TRBV6-3 - TGTGCCAGCAGTTTCTACATACAGGGTGGCAATCAGCCCCAGCATTTT CASSFYIQGGNQPQHF
many TRBJ2-7 TRBV5-4 TRBD2 TGTGCCAGCAGCTCTAGCGGTTTCTCCTACGAGCAGTACTTC CASSSSGFSYEQYF
- TRBJ2-1 TRBV9 - TGTGCCAGCAGCCCCCGTGGGGCGAGGTACAATGAGCAGTTCTTC CASSPRGARYNEQFF
many TRBJ2-4 TRBV7-8 - TGTGCCAGCAGCGGGGGAGTAAACATTCAGTACTTC CASSGGVNIQYF
- TRBJ2-7 TRBV7-9 TRBD2 TGTGCCAGCAGCTCCACTAGCGGGCCCTACGAGCAGTACTTC CASSSTSGPYEQYF
many TRBJ2-2 TRBV6-2/TRBV6-3 - TGTGCCAGCAGTTACTCCGACAACACCGGGGAGCTGTTTTTT CASSYSDNTGELFF
few TRBJ2-1 TRBV28 TRBD2 TGTGCCAGTGTTAGCGGGAGTTACACCTACAATGAGCAGTTCTTC CASVSGSYTYNEQFF
few TRBJ2-1 TRBV20-1 - TGCAGTGCCGAACGGCACACTGAGCAGTTCTTC CSAERHTEQFF
- TRBJ1-1 TRBV5-6 - TGTGCCAGCCACTGGCATCGGAACACTGAAGCTTTCTTT CASHWHRNTEAFF
- TRBJ2-7 TRBV20-1 - TGCAGTGCTAGATTGAGTCCCTACGAGCAGTACTTC CSARLSPYEQYF
few TRBJ1-6 TRBV28 - TGTGCCAGCAGTTTAAACGAGGGTAGGAATTCACCCCTCCACTTT CASSLNEGRNSPLHF
- TRBJ2-2 TRBV7-3 TRBD1 TGTGCCAGCAGCTCGCACACCGGGACAGGTTCCGGGGAGCTGTTTTTT CASSSHTGTGSGELFF
many TRBJ1-5 TRBV19 - TGTGCCAGTAGTATCGCGACAGCGAATAATCAGCCCCAGCATTTT CASSIATANNQPQHF
- TRBJ2-7 TRBV27 - TGTGCCAGCAGTTTGGGCAGGGGAGGCTACGAGCAGTACTTC CASSLGRGGYEQYF
many TRBJ2-4 TRBV28 - TGTGCCAGCAGGGGGTGGGGCCTAGCCAAAAACATTCAGTACTTC CASRGWGLAKNIQYF
many TRBJ2-1 TRBV7-8 TRBD2 TGTGCCAGCAGCGCAAAGGGTTTGCTAGCGGTTTACAATGAGCAGTTCTTC CASSAKGLLAVYNEQFF
many TRBJ1-5 TRBV6-6 - TGTGCCAGCGTAACAGGCCATAGCAATCAGCCCCAGCATTTT CASVTGHSNQPQHF
many TRBJ1-2 TRBV10-3 TRBD1 TGTGCCATTAAGGATCGGGACAGGGGCTATGGCTACACCTTC CAIKDRDRGYGYTF